This T cell receptor beta chain was profiled in a study of T-cell memory formation after mild COVID-19. Overall study context: TCR clusters were mostly donor specific.

This clonotype was counted between two and nine times. The antigen is undetermined. One end of the junction does not line up with germline, which may come from a read error. The CDR3 covers 15 residues. Germline values: CDR1 SSHAT, CDR2 FNYEAQ (reference sequence). Points from the study as a whole: The authors left the SARS-CoV-2 specificity of second-wave clones peaking on day 37 unconfirmed. Pre-infection memory held some responding clones, suggesting pre-existing cross-reactive T cells responded.

One entry per CDR3 protein results from TCRdb running MiXCR on the 5' RACE reads. The table lists hundreds of thousands of distinct CDR3 sequences, 18% of them singletons. The sample was PBMCs or a T cell subset sorted from them (not recorded which). This sequence joins TRBV7-7 and TRBJ2-1; TRBD2 matches at 7 bases. The sequence was obtained from an adult woman who had mild COVID-19 (a few samples of this study predate the infection). Cell type and time point are not known. The CDR3 is CASSLGSAGANEQFF. CDR3 DNA: TGTGCTAGCAGCTTAGGTTCGGCGGGAGCTAATGAGCAGTTCTTC. Full variable domain (remainder filled in from reference TRBV7-7 and TRBJ2-1): GAGVSQSPRYKVTKRGQDVTLRCDPISSHATLYWYQQALGQGPEFLTYFNYEAQPDKSGLPSDRFSAERPEGSISTLTIQRTEQRDSAMYRCASSLGSAGANEQFFGPGTRLTVL.